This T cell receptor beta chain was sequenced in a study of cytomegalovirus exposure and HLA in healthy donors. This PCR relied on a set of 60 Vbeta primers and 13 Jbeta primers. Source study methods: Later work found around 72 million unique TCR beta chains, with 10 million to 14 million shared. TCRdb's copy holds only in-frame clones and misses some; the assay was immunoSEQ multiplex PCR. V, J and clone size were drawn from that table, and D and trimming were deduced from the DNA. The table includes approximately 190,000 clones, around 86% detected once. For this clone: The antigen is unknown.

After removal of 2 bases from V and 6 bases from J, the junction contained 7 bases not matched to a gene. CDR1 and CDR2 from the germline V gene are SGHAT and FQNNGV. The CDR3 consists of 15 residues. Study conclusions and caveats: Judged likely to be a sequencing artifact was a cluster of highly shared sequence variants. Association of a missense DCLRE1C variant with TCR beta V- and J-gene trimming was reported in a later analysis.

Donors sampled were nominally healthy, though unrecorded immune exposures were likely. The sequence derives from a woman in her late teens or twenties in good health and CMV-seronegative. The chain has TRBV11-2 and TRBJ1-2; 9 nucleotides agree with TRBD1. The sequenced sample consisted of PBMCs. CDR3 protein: CASSLLPGTGNGYTF. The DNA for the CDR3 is TGTGCCAGCAGCTTACTACCCGGGACAGGGAATGGCTACACCTTC.